The 30 T cell receptor beta chains below were found in one sample sequenced in a study of tumor-infiltrating lymphocytes in primary liver carcinoma. The investigators made TCR beta cDNA from roughly 0.45 ug total RNA, using a constant-region primer. Nested multiplex PCR, run for three rounds with slightly modified ARM-PCR, yielded TCR beta libraries. Amplification in the first two PCR rounds was performed using TRBV1-TRBV30 forward primers and a C-beta reverse primer for around 10 cycles each. TCRdb reprocessed the multiplex PCR reads via MiXCR and lists one record per CDR3 protein. The sample has some 94,000 distinct CDR3 sequences, over 55% seen once; the top ten hold around 8.8%. Co-extraction yielded RNA and DNA from 20-30 mg of unsorted bulk tissue. The sample taken for sequencing was liver tumor tissue from sampling region 5. Subset noted: tumor region T5, tumor centre. These receptors originate from a woman aged 60 to 75 with primary liver carcinoma and hepatitis B virus infection.

V and J are TRBV12-3 or TRBV12-4 and TRBJ2-2; maybe TRBD1 (5 bases). The CDR3 loop spans 12 amino acids. V was shortened by 4 bases and J by 14 bases, with 14 bases between the two germline ends. CDR3 in DNA: TGTGCCAGCAGTTCCCAGGGTGGGTCACTGTTTTTT. Encoded protein: CASSSQGGSLFF.

The chain employs TRBV7-8 and TRBJ2-3; D uncertain. The CDR3 spans 15 residues. Trimming took off 5 bases at V and 2 bases at J, with 14 bases between the two ends. Germline V CDR1 and CDR2: SGHVS, FQNEAQ. The chain's CDR3 is CASSRDLGDTDTQYF. CDR3 nucleotide sequence: TGTGCCAGCAGCCGCGACCTGGGCGACACAGATACGCAGTATTTT.

This clonotype was counted only a few times. The junction and the germline gene differ at one end; a read error may be behind it. The V and J genes are TRBV11-2 and TRBJ2-6; D may be TRBD2 (7 bases). The CDR3 totals 19 residues. CDR1 is SGHAT and CDR2 is FQNNGV in the germline V gene. CDR3 region: CASSPGLRGLSSGTNVLTF. The DNA for the CDR3 is TGTGCCAGCAGCCCAGGGCTGCGGGGGCTTAGCTCTGGGACCAACGTCCTAACTTTC.

A word on this clonotype: A read error may produce the germline difference seen at one junction end. The chain employs TRBV28 and TRBJ2-3; maybe TRBD2 (7 bases). Germline CDR1 is MDHEN and CDR2 is SYDVKM. The CDR3 has 15 amino acids. The CDR3 DNA follows: TGTGCTAGCAGTTCCGGCAGGGGAGGGACAGATACGCAGTATTTT. As protein: CASSSGRGGTDTQYF.

This clonotype was seen many times. The rearrangement joins TRBV5-1 to TRBJ2-3, with 12 bases aligning to TRBD2. In germline, CDR1 is SGHRS, CDR2 YFSETQ. The trim removed 1 base at V and 3 bases at J, leaving 0 bases unmatched. The CDR3 is made up of 15 amino acids. The CDR3 region is CASSLTSGRTDTQYF. Written as DNA, the CDR3 is TGCGCCAGCAGCTTGACTAGCGGGAGGACAGATACGCAGTATTTT.

Comments on this clonotype: The junction shows a germline mismatch at one end, possibly a read error. The V call is TRBV7-9, the J call TRBJ2-7; possibly TRBD2 for D (5 bases). This CDR3 has 12 amino acids. Germline CDR1 is SEHNR and CDR2 is FQNEAQ (reference sequence). CDR3 DNA sequence: TGTGGCAGCAGCTTTAGGCGGGACGAGCAGTACTTC. Translated, it gives CGSSFRRDEQYF.

In this sample, this clonotype turned up many times. CDR3 sequence (DNA): TGTGCCAGCAGTGAAAGGGGAGCCGGGACGGCTGGAAACACCATATATTTT. This sequence encodes CASSERGAGTAGNTIYF. The chain uses TRBV6-1 and TRBJ1-3; D may be TRBD1 (5 bases). Germline V gene data show CDR1 as MNHNS and CDR2 as SASEGT. Deletions cut 2 bases from V and 2 bases from J, with 16 bases between. The CDR3 contains 17 residues.

This clonotype was recorded many times. The chain uses TRBV6-5 and TRBJ1-2; 7 bases fit TRBD1. Germline V gene sequence: CDR1 MNHEY, CDR2 SVGAGI. The CDR3 runs to 13 residues. After removal of 6 bases from V and 6 bases from J, the junction contained 7 bases not matched to a gene. CDR3 sequence (DNA): TGTGCCAGCAGCCTAGACAGGGAAGATGGCTACACCTTC. It encodes CASSLDREDGYTF.

About this clonotype itself: It may be a read error: a sequence one base away is much more abundant. This chain uses TRBV5-4 with TRBJ2-7; TRBD1 is a possible D gene (6 bases). The V and J ends lost 0 bases and 7 bases respectively, with 17 bases between them. The CDR3 totals 15 residues. CDR1 is SGHNT and CDR2 is YYREEE in the germline V gene (reference sequence). The CDR3 region has the DNA TGTGCCAGCAGCTTGGATCGGACAGAGGGGTCGGAGCAGTACTTC. Translation: CASSLDRTEGSEQYF.

The table lists this clonotype with many counts. The V and J genes are TRBV4-1 and TRBJ2-1, with D perhaps given as TRBD1 or TRBD2 (5 bases each). The length of the CDR3 is 13 residues. Trimming removed 4 bases from V and 5 bases from J, with 9 bases in between. Germline V gene sequence: CDR1 MGHRA, CDR2 YSYEKL. The DNA of the CDR3 is TGCGCCAGCAGCCGGGGACCAGACAATGAGCAGTTCTTC. Translation: CASSRGPDNEQFF.

This clonotype was seen just once. Given a much more abundant clone one base away, this may be a read error. The chain has TRBV28 and TRBJ2-5; D unresolved. The CDR3 spans 13 residues. The germline CDR1 and CDR2 sequences are MDHEN and SYDVKM. CDR3 protein: CASMVGAEEIQYF. The CDR3 DNA reads as TGTGCCAGCATGGTGGGCGCAGAAGAGATCCAGTACTTC.

This clonotype was seen a single time. Its ends do not fully match the called genes, so a read error is possible. CDR3 bases: TGTGTCAGCAGTGACCGGACAGGGGGCCGGGAGACCCAGTATTTC. Amino acid sequence: CVSSDRTGGRETQYF. The V gene is TRBV6-5, the J gene TRBJ2-5; 11 positions match TRBD1. This CDR3 contains 15 residues. Germline V gives CDR1 MNHEY, CDR2 SVGAGI.

The V call is TRBV6-1, the J call TRBJ2-7, with TRBD2 matching over 8 bases. With V trimmed by 8 bases and J by 1 base, 10 bases remained unmatched. Germline CDR1 is MNHNS and CDR2 is SASEGT. This CDR3 is 15 amino acids long. CDR3 sequence reads: CASDPTGGDSYEQYF. CDR3 coding DNA: TGTGCCAGCGATCCAACGGGGGGGGATTCCTACGAGCAGTACTTC.

This chain uses TRBV28 with TRBJ1-6; D gene unclear. Looked up from germline, CDR1 is MDHEN and CDR2 is SYDVKM. V dropped 5 bases and J dropped 5 bases, with 13 bases sitting between them. The CDR3 is 15 residues long. The chain's CDR3 is CASSPGRADNSPLHF. CDR3 DNA sequence: TGTGCCAGCAGTCCCGGGAGAGCTGATAATTCACCCCTCCACTTT.

V gene TRBV5-1 combines with J gene TRBJ2-5; D is possibly TRBD1 (6 bases). Trimming removed 6 bases at V and 2 bases at J, with 14 bases between. There are 14 residues in the CDR3. Germline CDR1 reads SGHRS; CDR2 reads YFSETQ. The chain's CDR3 is CASKSDSVQETQYF. Here the CDR3 DNA reads TGCGCCAGCAAATCGGACAGTGTTCAAGAGACCCAGTACTTC.

In the case of this clonotype: The final CDR3 position lacks the conserved phenylalanine or tryptophan, pointing to a likely read error. The chain combines TRBV29-1 with TRBJ2-2; a possible D gene is TRBD2 (5 bases). There are 14 residues in the CDR3. Germline lookup yields CDR1 SQVTM and CDR2 ANQGSEA. CDR3 in DNA: TGCAGCGTTGACGCGGTAATGGGATCCGGGGAACTGTTTTCT. It encodes CSVDAVMGSGELFS.

This clonotype has only a few counts. The rearrangement links TRBV11-1 to TRBJ2-7; tentative D call: TRBD1 (6 bases). With 5 bases removed from V and 6 bases from J, the gap between germline ends came to 20 bases. The CDR3 covers 15 residues. The germline V gene has CDR1 SGHAT and CDR2 FQDESV (reference sequence). CDR3 loop: CASSPRTVGLREQYF. CDR3 coding DNA: TGTGCCAGCAGCCCTCGGACAGTAGGTTTACGCGAGCAGTACTTC.

Comment on this clonotype: Germline is not matched at one junction end, which may reflect a read error. The rearrangement uses TRBV11-2 and TRBJ2-3; D remains ambiguous. CDR3 length: 13 amino acids. Germline V gene lookup returns CDR1 SGHAT and CDR2 FQNNGV. CDR3 nucleotides: TGTGTCAGCAGCTTAGATCGAGAAGATACGCAATATTTT. Protein: CVSSLDREDTQYF.

Turning to this clonotype: The final CDR3 position lacks the conserved phenylalanine or tryptophan, pointing to a likely read error. The DNA is omitted, as the CDR3 cannot be located on it reliably, and the CDR3 follows TCRdb's listing. This chain connects TRBV28 to TRBJ1-2; the table gives TRBD1 as D, unverified against the DNA. The CDR3 spans 15 amino acids, including both terminal residues. Germline-derived CDR1 and CDR2 are MDHEN and SYDVKM. This CDR3 reads CASSLVRQGYYGHTS.

With regard to this clonotype: The junction departs from the called germline gene at one end, perhaps through a read error. The V and J genes are TRBV11-2 and TRBJ2-2; D possibly corresponds to TRBD2 (6 bases). The CDR3 totals 15 residues. Germline V gene lookup returns CDR1 SGHAT and CDR2 FQNNGV. DNA of the CDR3: TGTGCCAGCAACTTATTTGGGGGGAACACCGGGGGGCTGTTTTTT. Amino acid sequence: CASNLFGGNTGGLFF.

This clonotype was observed many times. The V call is TRBV6-1, the J call TRBJ2-1, with 7 bases that match TRBD2. Germline assignment: CDR1 MNHNS and CDR2 SASEGT. J gave up 1 base and V 2 bases, and 5 bases lay outside the gene matches. The CDR3 contains 16 residues. CDR3 coding DNA: TGTGCCAGCAGTGAACCCCGCGGGAGATCCTACAATGAGCAGTTCTTC. Protein product: CASSEPRGRSYNEQFF.

Only a few counts were recorded for this clonotype. A much larger clone lies a single base off, so this may be a read error. As the CDR3 is not closed by the conserved phenylalanine or tryptophan, this likely results from a read error. The V and J genes are TRBV12-3 or TRBV12-4 and TRBJ2-7; 9 bases are shared with TRBD1. With 6 bases clipped from V and 0 bases from J, the junction kept 3 bases outside the gene matches. The CDR3 consists of 14 residues. CDR3 bases: TGTGCCAGCAGGGAACAGGGGGCCTCCTACGAGCAGTACCTC. This codes for CASREQGASYEQYL.

Concerning this clonotype itself: A read error is possible here, since a much larger clone lies one base away. Likely a read error: the CDR3 ends without its conserved phenylalanine or tryptophan. This chain uses TRBV5-6 with TRBJ2-6; D unresolved. This CDR3 is 14 amino acids long. In germline, CDR1 is SGHDT, CDR2 YYEEEE. V lost 4 bases and J 4 bases, leaving 9 bases between the germline ends. CDR3 loop: CASSRITGANVLTL. CDR3 nucleotides: TGTGCCAGCAGCCGGATTACAGGGGCCAACGTCCTGACTTTA.

As for this clonotype: Given a much more abundant clone one base away, this may be a read error. The gene calls are TRBV12-3 or TRBV12-4 and TRBJ2-5; D remains ambiguous. CDR3 size: 14 residues. With 8 bases removed from V and 7 bases from J, the gap between germline ends came to 20 bases. The CDR3 DNA follows: TGTGCCAGCGCCAGGATAGAGCCATGGGGGACCCAGTACTTC. Its protein product is CASARIEPWGTQYF.

This clonotype was counted many times. This sequence joins TRBV4-2 and TRBJ1-2, with a tentative D call TRBD1 (5 bases). V lost 0 bases to trimming and J lost 2 bases, with 13 bases between them. The CDR3 is 16 amino acids. Germline lookup yields CDR1 LGHNA and CDR2 YNFKEQ. As DNA, the CDR3 is TGTGCCAGCAGCCAAGATGGGGCAGGGAGCAACTATGGCTACACCTTC. Translating it yields CASSQDGAGSNYGYTF.

In its sample, this clonotype was seen many times. The chain links TRBV4-1 to TRBJ2-7; no firm D call. The CDR3 totals 16 residues. Per the germline V gene, CDR1 is MGHRA and CDR2 is YSYEKL. The ends were cut back, 0 bases at V and 2 bases at J, with 14 bases in the middle. The CDR3 coding sequence is TGCGCCAGCAGCCAAGACGCGTACGGAGATACCTACGAGCAGTACTTC. Encoded protein: CASSQDAYGDTYEQYF.

Comments on this clonotype: A much larger clone lies one base from this, so it may be a read error. V usage is TRBV5-8 and J usage is TRBJ1-5; no clear D. This CDR3 is built from 12 residues. Looked up from germline, CDR1 is SGHTS and CDR2 is YDEGEE. CDR3 in amino acids: CVSSLTWQPQHF. The CDR3 region has the DNA TGTGTCAGCAGCCTGACTTGGCAGCCCCAGCATTTT.

This clonotype was detected only once. V and J are TRBV29-1 and TRBJ2-5; either TRBD1 or TRBD2 may fit D (6 bases each). CDR1 is SQVTM, CDR2 ANQGSEA, per germline. This CDR3 comprises 14 residues. V shed 4 bases and J shed 5 bases, with 17 bases lying between them. The CDR3 sequence: CSVAATGAMETQYF. The DNA of the CDR3 is TGCAGCGTTGCGGCAACGGGGGCCATGGAGACCCAGTACTTC.

This clonotype appeared a single time. The junction does not match germline at one end; this may be a read error. The chain uses TRBV4-1 and TRBJ1-3, with D uncertain. CDR3 length: 11 amino acids. Germline V gene data show CDR1 as MGHRA and CDR2 as YSYEKL. CDR3 in amino acids: CASNQGNTIYF. CDR3 DNA: TGTGCCAGCAACCAAGGGAACACCATATATTTT.

By share, this clonotype counts as large (0.1 to 1%). The chain combines TRBV11-2 with TRBJ1-6; no reliable D call. Trimming took 3 bases from V and 7 from J, leaving 7 bases between them. Germline values: CDR1 SGHAT, CDR2 FQNNGV. This CDR3 has 13 amino acids. CDR3 region: CASSFVMNSPLHF. DNA of the CDR3: TGTGCCAGCAGCTTTGTAATGAATTCACCCCTCCACTTT.